These T cell receptor beta chains were read from a single sample in a study of naive and memory T cell subsets. Via MiXCR, TCRdb re-called the UMI-ligation and nested PCR reads, giving one row per CDR3 protein. The profile covers more than 120,000 distinct CDR3 sequences, with 15% to 20% appearing a single time and about 0.57% taken by the ten largest. The sequenced sample was naive CD8+ T cells from blood. These receptor sequences come from a human donor in good health. Both conserved end residues are trimmed from each CDR3.

cdr3_aa | j_call | v_call
ASSQPGTGPGNTIY | TRBJ1-3 | TRBV6-5
SARNPPSGGDNEQF | TRBJ2-1 | TRBV20-1
ASSLAPNYEQY | TRBJ2-7 | TRBV11-2
ASSLSLLETQY | TRBJ2-5 | TRBV27
ASSPPRVTNYEQY | TRBJ2-7 | TRBV6-2/TRBV6-3
ASTVGGAYNEQF | TRBJ2-1 | TRBV6-1
ASSYITGAYEQY | TRBJ2-7 | TRBV6-2/TRBV6-3
ASSFSQLYEQF | TRBJ2-1 | TRBV28
ASSSGGRGMDEQF | TRBJ2-1 | TRBV19
SATPGLAGTGPEGFHTDTQY | TRBJ2-3 | TRBV20-1
ASSFPGQAKRETQY | TRBJ2-5 | TRBV5-4
ASSSSSGGPPEAF | TRBJ1-1 | TRBV12-3/TRBV12-4
ASSPLGEYEQY | TRBJ2-7 | TRBV6-5
ASSLTGGEGEQY | TRBJ2-7 | TRBV28
ASSQGDLSGNTIY | TRBJ1-3 | TRBV4-1
ASSSSGTPQETQY | TRBJ2-5 | TRBV7-9
ASSPGLIALGKTQY | TRBJ2-5 | TRBV5-6
ASSLGEEQF | TRBJ2-1 | TRBV5-1
ASATGGYYEQY | TRBJ2-7 | TRBV19
ASSLSGRGETQY | TRBJ2-5 | TRBV28
ASSFDRDLYEQY | TRBJ2-7 | TRBV5-6
ASSLFAGRMNTEAF | TRBJ1-1 | TRBV27
AWARDSTYEQY | TRBJ2-7 | TRBV30
ASSYSPYEREDNEQF | TRBJ2-1 | TRBV6-5
ASSLSTGEQF | TRBJ2-1 | TRBV7-9
SVEDAGYGYT | TRBJ1-2 | TRBV29-1
ATSLGSALSYEQY | TRBJ2-7 | TRBV15
SVEGKNQETQY | TRBJ2-5 | TRBV29-1
ASSPPQAGWFTGEAF | TRBJ1-1 | TRBV3-1